This passage covers 16 T cell receptor beta chains from one sample sequenced in a study of blood T cell repertoires in COVID-19. Here immunoSEQ multiplex PCR was the method, and the copy in TCRdb shows in-frame clones only, minus some. The sample contains some 150,000 clones, less than 95% of which appear only once. The specimen was peripheral blood. The receptors come from a man aged 50 to 59 with acute or convalescent COVID-19.

The rearrangement uses TRBV16 and TRBJ2-1; 9 bases match TRBD2. V was pared by 4 bases and J by 5 bases, with 6 bases of the junction left unmatched. This CDR3 spans 15 amino acids. Germline CDR1 and CDR2: KGHSY and FQNENV. The CDR3 nucleotides read TGTGCCAGCAGCCCCGGCGGGGGGGCGGACAATGAGCAGTTCTTC. This codes for CASSPGGGADNEQFF. Full variable domain (remainder filled in from reference TRBV16 and TRBJ2-1): GEEVAQTPKHLVRGEGQKAKLYCAPIKGHSYVFWYQQVLKNEFKFLISFQNENVFDETGMPKERFSAKCLPNSPCSLEIQATKLEDSAVYFCASSPGGGADNEQFFGPGTRLTVL.

This clone was detected once. The V and J genes are TRBV28 and TRBJ2-3; a possible D gene is TRBD1 (6 bases). The CDR3 contains 15 residues. The germline V and J ends were trimmed by 3 bases and 5 bases, with 15 bases remaining between them. Germline V gives CDR1 MDHEN, CDR2 SYDVKM. The CDR3 protein is CASSLARGALDTQYF. The CDR3 nucleotides read TGTGCCAGCAGTTTGGCCAGGGGCGCATTAGATACGCAGTATTTT.

The chain carries TRBV2 and TRBJ2-2; TRBD1 matches at 7 bases. Germline V gives CDR1 SNHLY, CDR2 FYNNEI. CDR3 length equals 14 residues. The junction had 4 bases not matched to a gene; V was cut back by 7 bases and J by 2 bases. The CDR3 region is CASTGQRNTGELFF. In DNA form, the CDR3 reads TGTGCCAGCACGGGACAGAGAAACACCGGGGAGCTGTTTTTT.

The CDR3 sequence: CASSLSAPSGRVEGKDTQYF. The DNA of the CDR3 is TGTGCCAGCAGTTTATCTGCCCCTAGCGGGAGAGTCGAGGGAAAAGATACGCAGTATTTT. This chain links TRBV27 with TRBJ2-3; 10 bases fit TRBD2. The germline V gene encodes CDR1 MNHEY and CDR2 SMNVEV (reference sequence). This CDR3 has 20 amino acids. Trimming cost V 0 bases and J 5 bases; bases outside gene matches: 17.

The chain joins TRBV11-2 to TRBJ2-5; a weak D match, TRBD2 (6 bases). The V gene lost 5 bases and the J gene lost 0 bases, with 10 bases spanning the gap. The CDR3 has 14 residues. In germline, CDR1 is SGHAT, CDR2 FQNNGV. Here the CDR3 reads CASSDGGYQETQYF. CDR3 nucleotide sequence: TGTGCCAGCAGCGACGGAGGGTACCAAGAGACCCAGTACTTC.

V gene TRBV20-1 combines with J gene TRBJ2-4, with 8 bases that match TRBD1. Germline loops: CDR1 DFQATT, CDR2 SNEGSKA (reference sequence). With 3 bases clipped from V and 6 bases from J, the junction kept 4 bases outside the gene matches. The length of the CDR3 is 13 residues. The CDR3 protein is CSASTGGINIQYF. The CDR3 DNA is TGCAGTGCTAGTACAGGGGGGATAAACATTCAGTACTTC.

In its sample, this clone was seen once. The V call is TRBV9, the J call TRBJ2-2; a possible D gene is TRBD2 (5 bases). This CDR3 is 13 amino acids long. CDR1 is SGDLS and CDR2 is YYNGEE in the germline V gene. Trimming took off 2 bases at V and 6 bases at J, with 8 bases between the two ends. CDR3 nucleotide sequence: TGTGCCAGCAGCGTCGGGGTTGCCGGGGAGCTGTTTTTT. Encoded protein: CASSVGVAGELFF.

V usage is TRBV19 and J usage is TRBJ1-6, with a weak D call TRBD1 (6 bases). The V gene's germline CDR1 is LNHDA and CDR2 SQIVND (reference sequence). The germline V and J ends were trimmed by 9 bases and 7 bases, with 16 bases remaining between them. There are 14 residues in the CDR3. CDR3 sequence reads: CASSRQGLNSPLHF. The CDR3 DNA is TGTGCCAGCTCCCGGCAGGGGTTGAATTCACCCCTCCACTTT.

V usage is TRBV6-5 and J usage is TRBJ2-3; possible D gene TRBD1, 6 bases. Trimming took off 3 bases at V and 2 bases at J, with 9 bases between the two ends. Germline CDR1 and CDR2: MNHEY and SVGAGI. The CDR3 totals 14 residues. Here the CDR3 reads CASSYNRDTDTQYF. CDR3 nucleotides: TGTGCCAGCAGTTATAACAGGGACACAGATACGCAGTATTTT.

The V gene is TRBV6-6, the J gene TRBJ2-5; no clear D. Germline assignment: CDR1 MNHNY and CDR2 SVGAGI (reference sequence). The CDR3 runs 12 residues. The V end lost 2 bases, the J end lost 3 bases, and 4 bases lay between the germline ends. The CDR3 loop reads CASSYPEETQYF. The CDR3 nucleotides read TGTGCCAGCAGTTACCCCGAAGAGACCCAGTACTTC.

The chain recombines TRBV19 with TRBJ1-5, with D unresolved. V lost 3 bases and J lost 7, with 10 bases in between. The V gene's germline CDR1 is LNHDA and CDR2 SQIVND (reference sequence). The CDR3 runs 13 residues. The CDR3 nucleotides read TGTGCCAGTAGTATTCCCGCGGGACAGCCCCAGCATTTT. It encodes CASSIPAGQPQHF.

This clone was counted a few times. The chain has TRBV6-5 and TRBJ1-4; 8 bases agree with TRBD1. This CDR3 spans 16 amino acids. V trimming: 4 bases; J trimming: 2 bases; junction bases outside the gene matches: 6. Germline CDR1 MNHEY, CDR2 SVGAGI. The CDR3 DNA follows: TGTGCCAGCAGTTGGACAGGGCGGTCCACTAATGAAAAACTGTTTTTT. Its translation: CASSWTGRSTNEKLFF.

The chain combines TRBV19 with TRBJ2-3; D may be TRBD2 (5 bases). The V end was cut by 0 bases, the J end by 0 bases, with 7 bases between. Germline values: CDR1 LNHDA, CDR2 SQIVND (reference sequence). There are 15 residues in the CDR3. The CDR3 protein is CASSIDGISTDTQYF. CDR3 nucleotide sequence: TGTGCCAGTAGTATAGACGGGATCAGCACAGATACGCAGTATTTT.

J is TRBJ1-4 and V is TRBV27, with D unresolved. This CDR3 contains 17 residues. V dropped 5 bases and J dropped 8 bases, with 24 bases sitting between them. CDR1 is MNHEY, CDR2 SMNVEV, per germline (reference sequence). The CDR3 reads CASSPLYETERREKLFF. CDR3 coding DNA: TGTGCCAGCAGTCCCCTTTATGAGACGGAACGGCGGGAAAAACTGTTTTTT.

The chain has TRBV11-2 and TRBJ1-1; D is ambiguous. V lost 6 bases and J lost 1, with 12 bases in between. Germline-derived CDR1 and CDR2 are SGHAT and FQNNGV. The CDR3 contains 14 residues. The CDR3 bases are TGTGCCAGCAGTAGCGCCGGACCGAACACTGAAGCTTTCTTT. This encodes CASSSAGPNTEAFF.

The V call is TRBV24-1, the J call TRBJ2-1, with 14 bases matching TRBD2. This CDR3 is built from 17 residues. Germline assignment: CDR1 KGHDR and CDR2 SFDVKD. V was clipped by 3 bases and J by 8 bases; unmatched bases: 8. The CDR3 region has the DNA TGTGCCACCAGTGATGGACTAGCGGGAGGTTTTCGCGATGAGCAGTTCTTC. Translating gives CATSDGLAGGFRDEQFF.